Below, 5 T cell receptor beta chains from the same sample are listed, as sequenced in a study of cytomegalovirus exposure and HLA in healthy donors (dated by TCRdb to 2016 to 2017). Library preparation was by the immunoSEQ multiplex PCR assay. TCRdb carries this immuneACCESS record with in-frame sequences only. Its versions omit some clonotypes, under half of them owing to an unresolved V gene in the studies checked, with the rest unexplained. In this sample the table shows some 320,000 clones, 87% of which occur a single time. The ten largest account for roughly 1.1% of the sample. Sequencing used PBMCs. The receptor source for this set is a woman aged 25 to 39 in good health and CMV-seropositive.

The chain carries TRBV2 and TRBJ2-1; the match to TRBD2 covers 13 bases. V trimming: 7 bases; J trimming: 7 bases; junction bases outside the gene matches: 7. Germline-derived CDR1 and CDR2 are SNHLY and FYNNEI. The CDR3 length is 15 residues. The CDR3 reads CASTERTSGSNEQFF. DNA for the CDR3: TGTGCCAGCACCGAACGGACTAGCGGGAGTAATGAGCAGTTCTTC.

The rearrangement joins TRBV6-1 to TRBJ2-7; a possible D gene is TRBD2 (5 bases). Germline lookup yields CDR1 MNHNS and CDR2 SASEGT. This CDR3 has 15 residues. V lost 6 bases and J 0 bases, leaving 15 bases between the germline ends. The CDR3 is CASRDKSGSSYEQYF. CDR3 nucleotides: TGTGCCAGCAGAGACAAAAGCGGAAGCTCCTACGAGCAGTACTTC.

The chain combines TRBV6-1 with TRBJ1-2; possible D gene TRBD1, 5 bases. CDR1 and CDR2 from the germline V gene are MNHNS and SASEGT. The CDR3 extends over 16 amino acids. The germline V and J ends were trimmed by 3 bases and 7 bases, with 21 bases remaining between them. CDR3 in DNA: TGTGCCAGCAGTGACCCCAGACAGAGTGGCCCGCCTGGCTACACCTTC. It encodes CASSDPRQSGPPGYTF.

This clone showed up just once. This sequence joins TRBV9 and TRBJ1-1, with D hard to call. The ends were cut back, 3 bases at V and 5 bases at J, with 11 bases in the middle. CDR1 and CDR2 from the germline V gene are SGDLS and YYNGEE. The CDR3 spans 13 residues. The CDR3 DNA is TGTGCCAGCAGCGATGGGGTGGCGACTGAAGCTTTCTTT. Amino acids: CASSDGVATEAFF.

In nucleotides, the CDR3 is TGTGCCAGCAGTGGATTACTAGCACGTAGCACAGATACGCAGTATTTT. It codes for CASSGLLARSTDTQYF. The gene calls are TRBV25-1 and TRBJ2-3; D is possibly TRBD2 (6 bases). The CDR3 is 16 amino acids. Germline V gene data show CDR1 as MGHDK and CDR2 as SYGVNS. Trimming removed 4 bases from V and 0 bases from J, with 14 bases in between.